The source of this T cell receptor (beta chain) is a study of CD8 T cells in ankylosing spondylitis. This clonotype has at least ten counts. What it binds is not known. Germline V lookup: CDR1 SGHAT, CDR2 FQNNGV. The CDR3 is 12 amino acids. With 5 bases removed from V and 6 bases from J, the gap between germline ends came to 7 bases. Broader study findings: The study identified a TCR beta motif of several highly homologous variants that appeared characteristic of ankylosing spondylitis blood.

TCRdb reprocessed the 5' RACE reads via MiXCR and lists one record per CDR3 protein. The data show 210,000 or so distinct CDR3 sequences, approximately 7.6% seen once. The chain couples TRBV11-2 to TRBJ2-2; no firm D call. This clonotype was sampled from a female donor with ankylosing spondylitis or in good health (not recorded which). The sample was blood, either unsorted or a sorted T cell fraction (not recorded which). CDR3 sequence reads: CASSRPAGELFF. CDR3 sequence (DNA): TGTGCCAGCAGCCGACCCGCCGGGGAGCTGTTTTTT.